These T cell receptor beta chains were read from a single sample in a study of CD8 T cells in Susac syndrome. TCRdb called the immunoSEQ multiplex PCR reads again in MiXCR, with one record for every CDR3 protein. The table lists tens of thousands of distinct CDR3 sequences, about 95% of them singletons, with around 0.3% in the top ten. Sequenced material: CD8+ T cells from PBMCs. The receptors originated from a human donor in good health. The CDR3 runs from the conserved cysteine through the conserved F or W. A D gene is named only where the DNA matches it firmly. Where a row states a size, it is once, few, many or the class of an expanded clone; other rows omit it.

D gene: -; clone size: -; V gene: TRBV7-9; CDR3 length: 12; J gene: TRBJ1-2; CDR3 protein: CASSNHGNGYTF; CDR3 DNA: TGTGCCAGCAGCAACCATGGCAATGGCTACACCTTC
D gene: TRBD1; clone size: -; V gene: TRBV7-8; CDR3 length: 16; J gene: TRBJ1-5; CDR3 protein: CASSSGGGMSNQPQHF; CDR3 DNA: TGTGCCAGCAGCTCAGGGGGGGGGATGAGCAATCAGCCCCAGCATTTT
D gene: -; clone size: -; V gene: TRBV6-1; CDR3 length: 17; J gene: TRBJ2-1; CDR3 protein: CASSEGVSAGGRNEQFF; CDR3 DNA: TGTGCCAGCAGCGAGGGAGTGTCGGCAGGCGGCAGGAATGAGCAGTTCTTC
D gene: -; clone size: -; V gene: TRBV7-9; CDR3 length: 14; J gene: TRBJ2-1; CDR3 protein: CASSFSVSYNEQFF; CDR3 DNA: TGTGCCAGCAGCTTTTCGGTTTCCTACAATGAGCAGTTCTTC
D gene: TRBD1; clone size: -; V gene: TRBV6-1; CDR3 length: 16; J gene: TRBJ2-3; CDR3 protein: CASSPAGGEFTDTQYF; CDR3 DNA: TGTGCCAGCAGTCCCGCAGGGGGCGAGTTTACAGATACGCAGTATTTT
D gene: TRBD1; clone size: -; V gene: TRBV2; CDR3 length: 14; J gene: TRBJ1-5; CDR3 protein: CASSRQGATQPQHF; CDR3 DNA: TGTGCCAGCAGCAGACAGGGGGCGACTCAGCCCCAGCATTTT
D gene: -; clone size: -; V gene: TRBV2; CDR3 length: 13; J gene: TRBJ1-5; CDR3 protein: CASKGYSNQPQHF; CDR3 DNA: TGTGCCAGCAAAGGCTATAGCAATCAGCCCCAGCATTTT
D gene: -; clone size: -; V gene: TRBV10-3; CDR3 length: 13; J gene: TRBJ2-7; CDR3 protein: CAIRGRDTYEQYF; CDR3 DNA: TGTGCCATCAGGGGCCGGGACACTTACGAGCAGTACTTC
D gene: -; clone size: -; V gene: TRBV5-4; CDR3 length: 15; J gene: TRBJ2-3; CDR3 protein: CASSFRQRATDTQYF; CDR3 DNA: TGTGCCAGCAGTTTCCGACAGCGTGCCACAGATACGCAGTATTTT
D gene: -; clone size: -; V gene: TRBV11-2; CDR3 length: 13; J gene: TRBJ2-3; CDR3 protein: CASSLTISDTQYF; CDR3 DNA: TGTGCCAGCAGCTTGACGATCTCAGATACGCAGTATTTT
D gene: -; clone size: -; V gene: TRBV7-9; CDR3 length: 12; J gene: TRBJ2-2; CDR3 protein: CASSFDPGELFF; CDR3 DNA: TGTGCCAGCAGCTTTGACCCCGGGGAGCTGTTTTTT
D gene: TRBD1; clone size: -; V gene: TRBV7-2; CDR3 length: 15; J gene: TRBJ1-5; CDR3 protein: CASSLVQGASQPQHF; CDR3 DNA: TGTGCCAGCAGCTTAGTGCAGGGGGCAAGTCAGCCCCAGCATTTT
D gene: -; clone size: few; V gene: TRBV6-6; CDR3 length: 13; J gene: TRBJ1-2; CDR3 protein: CASSEDGNYGYTF; CDR3 DNA: TGTGCCAGCAGTGAGGACGGGAACTATGGCTACACCTTC
D gene: -; clone size: -; V gene: TRBV14; CDR3 length: 15; J gene: TRBJ2-1; CDR3 protein: CASSQVQGSYNEQFF; CDR3 DNA: TGTGCCAGCAGCCAAGTACAGGGATCCTACAATGAGCAGTTCTTC
D gene: -; clone size: -; V gene: TRBV4-1; CDR3 length: 13; J gene: TRBJ2-7; CDR3 protein: CASSQDPGHEQYF; CDR3 DNA: TGCGCCAGCAGCCAAGATCCAGGCCACGAGCAGTACTTC
D gene: -; clone size: -; V gene: TRBV4-3; CDR3 length: 13; J gene: TRBJ1-1; CDR3 protein: CASSQQGDTEAFF; CDR3 DNA: TGCGCCAGCAGCCAACAGGGTGACACTGAAGCTTTCTTT
D gene: TRBD1; clone size: -; V gene: TRBV4-1; CDR3 length: 15; J gene: TRBJ1-2; CDR3 protein: CASSQEGQARRGYTF; CDR3 DNA: TGCGCCAGCAGCCAAGAGGGACAGGCCCGGAGGGGCTACACCTTC
D gene: TRBD1; clone size: -; V gene: TRBV6-1; CDR3 length: 13; J gene: TRBJ2-7; CDR3 protein: CASSPFGTAEQYF; CDR3 DNA: TGTGCCAGCAGTCCCTTCGGGACAGCCGAGCAGTACTTC
D gene: -; clone size: once; V gene: TRBV6-5; CDR3 length: 16; J gene: TRBJ2-5; CDR3 protein: CASSYSRELVEETQYF; CDR3 DNA: TGTGCCAGCAGTTACTCGAGGGAACTAGTGGAAGAGACCCAGTACTTC
D gene: TRBD2; clone size: -; V gene: TRBV11-2; CDR3 length: 17; J gene: TRBJ2-5; CDR3 protein: CASSYPYSGGGEETQYF; CDR3 DNA: TGTGCCAGCAGCTATCCATATAGCGGGGGGGGAGAAGAGACCCAGTACTTC
D gene: -; clone size: -; V gene: TRBV9; CDR3 length: 15; J gene: TRBJ1-4; CDR3 protein: CASSEGGSSWEKLFF; CDR3 DNA: TGTGCCAGCAGCGAAGGAGGGAGTTCGTGGGAAAAACTGTTTTTT
D gene: TRBD1; clone size: -; V gene: TRBV6-2/TRBV6-3; CDR3 length: 12; J gene: TRBJ1-1; CDR3 protein: CASSPDRDTAFF; CDR3 DNA: TGTGCCAGCAGCCCCGACAGGGATACGGCTTTCTTT
D gene: TRBD1; clone size: -; V gene: TRBV27; CDR3 length: 13; J gene: TRBJ1-1; CDR3 protein: CASWTGRGTEAFF; CDR3 DNA: TGTGCCAGCTGGACAGGTAGGGGCACTGAAGCTTTCTTT
D gene: -; clone size: -; V gene: TRBV19; CDR3 length: 16; J gene: TRBJ1-2; CDR3 protein: CASRRRGFGNSNGYTF; CDR3 DNA: TGTGCCAGTAGACGTCGGGGCTTCGGGAACTCTAATGGCTACACCTTC
D gene: TRBD1; clone size: -; V gene: TRBV14; CDR3 length: 15; J gene: TRBJ2-4; CDR3 protein: CASSPRQGEFDIQYF; CDR3 DNA: TGTGCCAGCAGCCCCCGACAGGGGGAATTCGACATTCAGTACTTC
D gene: -; clone size: -; V gene: TRBV9; CDR3 length: 16; J gene: TRBJ2-3; CDR3 protein: CASSVSRGANTDTQYF; CDR3 DNA: TGTGCCAGCAGCGTTAGCCGGGGGGCAAACACAGATACGCAGTATTTT
D gene: TRBD2; clone size: -; V gene: TRBV20-1; CDR3 length: 12; J gene: TRBJ2-5; CDR3 protein: CSARGGQETQYF; CDR3 DNA: TGCAGTGCCCGCGGGGGGCAAGAGACCCAGTACTTC
D gene: -; clone size: -; V gene: TRBV4-1; CDR3 length: 13; J gene: TRBJ2-2; CDR3 protein: CASSPAGPGELFF; CDR3 DNA: TGCGCCAGCAGCCCCGCGGGGCCCGGGGAGCTGTTTTTT
D gene: -; clone size: -; V gene: TRBV6-2/TRBV6-3; CDR3 length: 15; J gene: TRBJ2-2; CDR3 protein: CASSYSWGSAGELFF; CDR3 DNA: TGTGCCAGCAGTTATTCTTGGGGATCGGCCGGGGAGCTGTTTTTT
D gene: TRBD1; clone size: -; V gene: TRBV4-3; CDR3 length: 15; J gene: TRBJ2-7; CDR3 protein: CASSQEKFGQGQQYF; CDR3 DNA: TGCGCCAGCAGCCAAGAGAAATTCGGACAGGGACAGCAGTACTTC
D gene: -; clone size: -; V gene: TRBV2; CDR3 length: 10; J gene: TRBJ1-2; CDR3 protein: CASNAWGYTF; CDR3 DNA: TGTGCCAGCAATGCGTGGGGCTACACCTTC
D gene: -; clone size: -; V gene: TRBV7-2; CDR3 length: 19; J gene: TRBJ2-3; CDR3 protein: CASRLMGPALKTSTDTQYF; CDR3 DNA: TGTGCCAGCAGATTAATGGGCCCTGCGCTAAAGACTAGCACAGATACGCAGTATTTT
D gene: TRBD1; clone size: -; V gene: TRBV12-3/TRBV12-4; CDR3 length: 14; J gene: TRBJ1-5; CDR3 protein: CASSPQGGSQPQHF; CDR3 DNA: TGTGCCAGCAGCCCACAGGGGGGAAGTCAGCCCCAGCATTTT
D gene: TRBD1; clone size: -; V gene: TRBV7-2; CDR3 length: 15; J gene: TRBJ2-3; CDR3 protein: CASSPGTGGTDTQYF; CDR3 DNA: TGTGCCAGCAGCCCCGGGACAGGAGGCACAGATACGCAGTATTTT